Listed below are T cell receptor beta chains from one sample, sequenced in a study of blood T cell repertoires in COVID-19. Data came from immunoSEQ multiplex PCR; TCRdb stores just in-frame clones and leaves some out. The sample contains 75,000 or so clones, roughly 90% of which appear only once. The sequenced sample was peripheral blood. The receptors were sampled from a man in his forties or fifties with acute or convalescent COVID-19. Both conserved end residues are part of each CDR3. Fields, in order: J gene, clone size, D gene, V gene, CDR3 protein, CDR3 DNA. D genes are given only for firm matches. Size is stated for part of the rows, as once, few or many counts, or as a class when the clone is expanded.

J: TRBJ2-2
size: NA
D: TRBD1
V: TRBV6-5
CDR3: CASTTQGPNTGELFF
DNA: TGTGCCAGCACTACACAGGGGCCGAACACCGGGGAGCTGTTTTTT

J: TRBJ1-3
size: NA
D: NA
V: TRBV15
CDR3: CATSRVEEYTIYF
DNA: TGTGCCACCAGCAGGGTCGAGGAGTACACCATATATTTT

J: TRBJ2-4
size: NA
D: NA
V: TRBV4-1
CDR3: CASSEQGITKNIQYF
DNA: TGCGCCAGCAGCGAACAGGGTATAACAAAAAACATTCAGTACTTC

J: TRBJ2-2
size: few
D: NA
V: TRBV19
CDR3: CASSIKTTTGELFF
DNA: TGTGCCAGTAGTATTAAGACTACCACCGGGGAGCTGTTTTTT

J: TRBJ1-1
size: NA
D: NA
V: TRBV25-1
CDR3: CASSGLRGENTEAFF
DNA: TGTGCCAGCAGTGGGCTCAGGGGAGAGAACACTGAAGCTTTCTTT

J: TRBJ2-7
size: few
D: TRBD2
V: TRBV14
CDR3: CASSHPPGRGAPYEQYF
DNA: TGTGCCAGCAGCCACCCGCCGGGGCGGGGGGCCCCCTACGAGCAGTACTTC

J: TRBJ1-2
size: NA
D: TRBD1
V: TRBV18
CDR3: CASSPDRGQYGYTF
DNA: TGTGCCAGCTCCCCGGACAGGGGGCAATATGGCTACACCTTC

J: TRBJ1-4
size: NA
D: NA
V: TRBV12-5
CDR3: CASGKDTFNEKLFF
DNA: TGTGCTAGTGGTAAAGACACCTTTAATGAAAAACTGTTTTTT

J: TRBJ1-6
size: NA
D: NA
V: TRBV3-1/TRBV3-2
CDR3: CASSQNQGRNSPLHF
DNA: TGTGCCAGCAGCCAAAACCAGGGCAGGAATTCACCCCTCCACTTT

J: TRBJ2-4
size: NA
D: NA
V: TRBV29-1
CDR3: CSVGRAKNIQYF
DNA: TGCAGCGTTGGGAGGGCCAAAAACATTCAGTACTTC

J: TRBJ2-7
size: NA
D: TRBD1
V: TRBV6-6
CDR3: CASSYLTGAGSDF
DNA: TGTGCCAGCAGTTACCTGACAGGGGCTGGGTCGGACTTC